These 19 T cell receptor beta chains came from one sample sequenced in a study of T cell responses to AZD1222 COVID-19 vaccine. The method was immunoSEQ multiplex PCR; TCRdb's version includes in-frame clones alone and lacks a portion of them. The sample has 95,000 to 100,000 clones, about nine tenths seen once; the top ten hold 15% to 20%. This material consisted of peripheral blood, taken 28 days after the second AZD1222 dose. These TCRs come from an adult who received the AZD1222 COVID-19 vaccine.

This chain links TRBV12-3 or TRBV12-4 with TRBJ2-1; D is undetermined. This CDR3 is built from 12 residues. Between the trimmed V and J ends, which lost 5 bases and 10 bases, there was a span of 12 bases. The CDR3 loop is CASSNAYREQFF. Here the CDR3 DNA reads TGTGCCAGCAGTAATGCGTATCGGGAGCAGTTCTTC.

V is TRBV29-1 and J is TRBJ1-1; 9 bases line up with TRBD1. CDR1 is SQVTM and CDR2 is ANQGSEA in the germline V gene. This CDR3 spans 15 amino acids. Trimming took 4 bases from V and 3 from J; bases not matched to a gene: 9. The CDR3 region has the DNA TGCAGCGTTGCCCCGGGACAGGGAACGTACACTGAAGCTTTCTTT. Protein: CSVAPGQGTYTEAFF.

This chain connects TRBV19 to TRBJ1-1, with D possibly matching TRBD1 (5 bases). Trimming cost V 7 bases and J 6 bases, with 15 bases left between them. Looked up from germline, CDR1 is LNHDA and CDR2 is SQIVND (reference sequence). This CDR3 spans 13 amino acids. CDR3 nucleotides: TGTGCCAGTACCGTTACGGGGGTAGCTGAAGCTTTCTTT. Amino acids: CASTVTGVAEAFF. The variable domain in full, completed from reference TRBV19 and TRBJ1-1, reads DGGITQSPKYLFRKEGQNVTLSCEQNLNHDAMYWYRQDPGQGLRLIYYSQIVNDFQKGDIAEGYSVSREKKESFPLTVTSAQKNPTAFYLCASTVTGVAEAFFGQGTRLTVV.

A single count supports this clone. J is TRBJ2-5 and V is TRBV5-6; TRBD2 is a possible D gene (6 bases). CDR3 length: 17 residues. The V end lost 3 bases, the J end lost 5 bases, and 23 bases lay between the germline ends. Germline assignment: CDR1 SGHDT and CDR2 YYEEEE. CDR3 DNA: TGTGCCAGCAGCTCCCTAGATAGCGGAGCCAGCCGCGAGACCCAGTACTTC. Amino acids: CASSSLDSGASRETQYF.

This CDR3 is CASSLSVTNTGELFF. The CDR3 DNA sequence: TGTGCCAGCAGCCTTAGCGTTACGAACACCGGGGAGCTGTTTTTT. The chain combines TRBV7-6 with TRBJ2-2; possible D gene TRBD2, 5 bases. Between the trimmed V and J ends, which lost 5 bases and 0 bases, there was a span of 10 bases. Per germline, CDR1 SGHVS and CDR2 FNYEAQ. The CDR3 spans 15 residues.

The CDR3 nucleotides are TGTGCCAGCAGTTCGATAGAAGAAGATTCACCCCTCCACTTT. Its protein is CASSSIEEDSPLHF. The chain uses TRBV28 and TRBJ1-6; D gene unclear. The CDR3 spans 14 residues. The V end was cut by 4 bases, the J end by 8 bases, with 12 bases between. Per the germline V gene, CDR1 is MDHEN and CDR2 is SYDVKM. The full variable domain, completed using reference TRBV28 and TRBJ1-6, is DVKVTQSSRYLVKRTGEKVFLECVQDMDHENMFWYRQDPGLGLRLIYFSYDVKMKEKGDIPEGYSVSREKKERFSLILESASTNQTSMYLCASSSIEEDSPLHFGNGTRLTVT.

V is TRBV29-1 and J is TRBJ1-2; D is unclear. Germline V CDR1 and CDR2: SQVTM, ANQGSEA. The V end was cut by 0 bases, the J end by 4 bases, with 9 bases between. The CDR3 has 13 amino acids. DNA of the CDR3: TGCAGCGTTGAAGATCGGGTCATCTATGGCTACACCTTC. As protein: CSVEDRVIYGYTF.

The rearrangement links TRBV3-1 (or the pseudogene TRBV3-2) to TRBJ1-5, with no clear D. Germline V gives CDR1 LGHDT, CDR2 YNNKEL (reference sequence). This CDR3 is built from 14 residues. The V end lost 4 bases, the J end lost 7 bases, and 14 bases lay between the germline ends. Here the CDR3 DNA reads TGTGCCAGCAGCCGAGCCGTCGGCGGGCAGCCCCAGCATTTT. Translated, it gives CASSRAVGGQPQHF.

This clone turned up a few times. The rearrangement links TRBV7-9 to TRBJ2-1, with 8 bases fitting TRBD2. V was pared by 1 base and J by 9 bases, with 11 bases of the junction left unmatched. Germline V gene sequence: CDR1 SEHNR, CDR2 FQNEAQ (reference sequence). The CDR3 runs 16 residues. The CDR3 loop is CASSLGGSGSRGEQFF. CDR3 bases: TGTGCCAGCAGCTTAGGCGGGAGCGGGAGTAGGGGTGAGCAGTTCTTC.

The gene calls are TRBV6-4 and TRBJ2-2; D remains ambiguous. V lost 2 bases, J lost 9 bases, and 10 bases lay in between. Looked up from germline, CDR1 is MRHNA and CDR2 is SNTAGT. The CDR3 is made up of 13 amino acids. The CDR3 protein is CASSDPPGRELFF. The CDR3 DNA is TGTGCCAGCAGTGACCCCCCGGGCCGGGAGCTGTTTTTT.

The rearrangement joins TRBV4-1 to TRBJ2-7; 13 nucleotides line up with TRBD2. J was trimmed by 0 bases and V by 4 bases; bases with no gene match: 9. This CDR3 is built from 18 residues. Looked up from germline, CDR1 is MGHRA and CDR2 is YSYEKL. The chain's CDR3 is CASSPRLAGGGSSYEQYF. As DNA, the CDR3 is TGCGCCAGCAGCCCCAGACTAGCGGGAGGTGGGAGCTCCTACGAGCAGTACTTC.

J is TRBJ2-5 and V is TRBV18, with TRBD2 identical over 14 bases. The CDR3 consists of 21 residues. V was pared by 3 bases and J by 2 bases, with 17 bases of the junction left unmatched. The germline CDR1 and CDR2 sequences are KGHSH and LQKENI. CDR3 protein: CASSPGTGGTSGSLGQETQYF. For the CDR3, the DNA is TGTGCCAGCTCACCTGGGACAGGCGGGACTAGCGGGAGCCTGGGGCAAGAGACCCAGTACTTC.

The chain joins TRBV27 to TRBJ1-2; the D gene is possibly TRBD1 (5 bases). The germline CDR1 and CDR2 sequences are MNHEY and SMNVEV (reference sequence). V was pared by 6 bases and J by 1 base, with 15 bases between. This CDR3 is built from 15 residues. In DNA, the CDR3 is TGTGCCAGCAGCCCCTTAAGACAGTTTAACTATGGCTACACCTTC. As protein: CASSPLRQFNYGYTF.

The chain recombines TRBV6-6 with TRBJ2-5; 9 nucleotides line up with TRBD2. The V segment lost 5 bases and the J segment 1 base; nucleotides outside the gene matches: 11. The germline V gene encodes CDR1 MNHNY and CDR2 SVGAGI (reference sequence). The CDR3 contains 17 residues. CDR3 DNA sequence: TGTGCCAGCAGTCCCCGAGGGCGGGAGGGCTCCCAAGAGACCCAGTACTTC. Its protein is CASSPRGREGSQETQYF.

This clone came up a few times. This chain uses TRBV2 with TRBJ2-2, with 11 bases identical to TRBD2. Germline-derived CDR1 and CDR2 are SNHLY and FYNNEI. The V and J ends lost 6 bases and 2 bases, in that order; junction bases with no gene match: 5. This CDR3 spans 16 amino acids. The CDR3 bases are TGTGCCAGCAGGGCCAGACTAGCGGGAAACACCGGGGAGCTGTTTTTT. Its protein product is CASRARLAGNTGELFF.

The genes are TRBV19 and TRBJ1-6; D gene unclear. V was pared by 3 bases and J by 5 bases, with 20 bases between. CDR1 and CDR2 from the germline V gene are LNHDA and SQIVND (reference sequence). The CDR3 covers 18 residues. CDR3 sequence (DNA): TGTGCCAGTAGTATGGGCCGATCGAATAGGGCTGATAATTCACCCCTCCACTTT. Translated, it gives CASSMGRSNRADNSPLHF.

The rearrangement links TRBV6-2 or TRBV6-3 to TRBJ1-5, with a weak D call TRBD1 (6 bases). Germline V gene lookup returns CDR1 MNHEY and CDR2 SVGEGT. V lost 5 bases and J lost 0, with 17 bases in between. This CDR3 spans 17 amino acids. CDR3 bases: TGTGCCAGCAGTATGATACGGGACACCTATAGCAATCAGCCCCAGCATTTT. Its translation is CASSMIRDTYSNQPQHF.

The chain employs TRBV7-9 and TRBJ1-4, with a possible D match to TRBD1 (6 bases). Germline V CDR1 and CDR2: SEHNR, FQNEAQ (reference sequence). This CDR3 has 15 amino acids. Trimming removed 6 bases from V and 0 bases from J, with 11 bases in between. CDR3 in DNA: TGTGCCAGCAGTAAAGAGGGGGCAACTAATGAAAAACTGTTTTTT. The encoded protein is CASSKEGATNEKLFF.

With respect to this clone: Its ends do not fully match the called genes, so a read error is possible. The chain uses TRBV6-1 and TRBJ2-6, with 8 nucleotides matching TRBD2. The CDR3 length is 17 residues. In germline, CDR1 is MNHNS, CDR2 SASEGT. The CDR3 loop is CASREATGGSGANVLTF. The CDR3 bases are TGTGCCAGCAGGGAAGCCACGGGGGGGTCTGGGGCCAACGTCCTGACTTTC.